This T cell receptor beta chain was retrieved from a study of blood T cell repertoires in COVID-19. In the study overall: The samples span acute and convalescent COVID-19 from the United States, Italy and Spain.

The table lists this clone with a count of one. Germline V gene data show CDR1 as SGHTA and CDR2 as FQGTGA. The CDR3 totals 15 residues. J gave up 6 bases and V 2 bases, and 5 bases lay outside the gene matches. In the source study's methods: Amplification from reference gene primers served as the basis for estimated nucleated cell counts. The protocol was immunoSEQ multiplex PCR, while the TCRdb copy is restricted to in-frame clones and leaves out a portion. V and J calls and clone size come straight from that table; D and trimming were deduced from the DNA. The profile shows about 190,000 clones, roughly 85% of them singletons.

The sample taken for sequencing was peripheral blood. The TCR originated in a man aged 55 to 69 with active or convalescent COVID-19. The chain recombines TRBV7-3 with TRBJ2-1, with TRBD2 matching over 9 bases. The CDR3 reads CASSLGGGVGNEQFF. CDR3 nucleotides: TGTGCCAGCAGCTTAGGCGGGGGGGTTGGCAATGAGCAGTTCTTC.